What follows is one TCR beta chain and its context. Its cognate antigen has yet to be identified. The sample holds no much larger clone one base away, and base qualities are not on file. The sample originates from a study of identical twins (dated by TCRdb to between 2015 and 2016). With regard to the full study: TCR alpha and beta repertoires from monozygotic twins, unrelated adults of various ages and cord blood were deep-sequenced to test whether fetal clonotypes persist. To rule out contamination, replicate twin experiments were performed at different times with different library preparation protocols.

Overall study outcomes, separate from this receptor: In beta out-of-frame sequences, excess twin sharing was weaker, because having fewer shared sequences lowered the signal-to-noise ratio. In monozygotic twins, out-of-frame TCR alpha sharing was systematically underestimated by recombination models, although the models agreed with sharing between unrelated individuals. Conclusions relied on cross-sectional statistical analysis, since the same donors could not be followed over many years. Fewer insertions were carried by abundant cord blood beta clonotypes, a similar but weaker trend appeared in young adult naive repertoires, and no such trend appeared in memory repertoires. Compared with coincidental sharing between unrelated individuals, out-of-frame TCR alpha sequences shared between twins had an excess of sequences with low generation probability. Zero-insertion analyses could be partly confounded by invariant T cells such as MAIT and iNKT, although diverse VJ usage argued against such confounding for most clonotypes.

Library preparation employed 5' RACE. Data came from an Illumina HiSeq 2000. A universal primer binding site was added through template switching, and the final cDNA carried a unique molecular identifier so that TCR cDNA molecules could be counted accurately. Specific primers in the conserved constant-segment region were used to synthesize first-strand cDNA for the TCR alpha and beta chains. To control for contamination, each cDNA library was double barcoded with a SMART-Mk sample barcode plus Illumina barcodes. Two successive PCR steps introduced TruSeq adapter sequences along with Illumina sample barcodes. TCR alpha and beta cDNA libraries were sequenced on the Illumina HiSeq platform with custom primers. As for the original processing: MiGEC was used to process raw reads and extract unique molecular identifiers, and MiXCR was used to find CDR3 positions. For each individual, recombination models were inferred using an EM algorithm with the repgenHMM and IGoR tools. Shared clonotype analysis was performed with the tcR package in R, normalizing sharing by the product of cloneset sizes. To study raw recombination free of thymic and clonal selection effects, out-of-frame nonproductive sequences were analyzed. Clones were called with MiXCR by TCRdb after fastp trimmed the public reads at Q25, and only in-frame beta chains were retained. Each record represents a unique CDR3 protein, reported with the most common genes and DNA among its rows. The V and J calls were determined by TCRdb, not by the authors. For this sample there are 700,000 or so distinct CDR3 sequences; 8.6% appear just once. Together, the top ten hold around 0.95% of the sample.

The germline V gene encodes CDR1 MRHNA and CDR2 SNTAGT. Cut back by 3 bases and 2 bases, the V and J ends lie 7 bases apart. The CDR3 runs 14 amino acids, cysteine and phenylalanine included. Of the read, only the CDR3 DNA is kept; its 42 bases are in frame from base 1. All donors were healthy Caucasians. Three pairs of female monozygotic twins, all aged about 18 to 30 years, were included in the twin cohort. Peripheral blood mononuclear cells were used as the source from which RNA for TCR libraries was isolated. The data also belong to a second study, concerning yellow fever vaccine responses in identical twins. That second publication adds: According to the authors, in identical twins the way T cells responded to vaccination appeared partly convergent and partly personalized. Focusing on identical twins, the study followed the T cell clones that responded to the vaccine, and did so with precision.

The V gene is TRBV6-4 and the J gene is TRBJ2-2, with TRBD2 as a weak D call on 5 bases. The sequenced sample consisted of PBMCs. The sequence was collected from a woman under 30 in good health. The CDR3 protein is CASSDTGNTGELFF. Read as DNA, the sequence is TGTGCCAGCAGTGATACGGGAAACACCGGGGAGCTGTTTTTT.